This T cell receptor (beta chain) was retrieved from a study of blood T cell repertoires in COVID-19. Study details: From T cells, B-cell-depleted T cells, or PBMCs came the material, which was cDNA or gDNA.

Profiling relied on immunoSEQ multiplex PCR, and the TCRdb table lists in-frame clones only, not all of them. The profile shows about 440,000 clones, about 89% of them singletons. CDR3 length: 14 amino acids. V gave up 0 bases and J gave up 3 bases, with 9 bases separating them. The germline CDR1 and CDR2 sequences are SNHLY and FYNNEI. Sequencing was carried out using peripheral blood. The source is a woman in her twenties or thirties with acute or convalescent COVID-19. The chain employs TRBV2 and TRBJ2-7, with D possibly matching TRBD2 (5 bases). The CDR3 loop reads CASSEAPRVYEQYF. The CDR3 DNA is TGTGCCAGCAGTGAAGCGCCGAGGGTCTACGAGCAGTACTTC.